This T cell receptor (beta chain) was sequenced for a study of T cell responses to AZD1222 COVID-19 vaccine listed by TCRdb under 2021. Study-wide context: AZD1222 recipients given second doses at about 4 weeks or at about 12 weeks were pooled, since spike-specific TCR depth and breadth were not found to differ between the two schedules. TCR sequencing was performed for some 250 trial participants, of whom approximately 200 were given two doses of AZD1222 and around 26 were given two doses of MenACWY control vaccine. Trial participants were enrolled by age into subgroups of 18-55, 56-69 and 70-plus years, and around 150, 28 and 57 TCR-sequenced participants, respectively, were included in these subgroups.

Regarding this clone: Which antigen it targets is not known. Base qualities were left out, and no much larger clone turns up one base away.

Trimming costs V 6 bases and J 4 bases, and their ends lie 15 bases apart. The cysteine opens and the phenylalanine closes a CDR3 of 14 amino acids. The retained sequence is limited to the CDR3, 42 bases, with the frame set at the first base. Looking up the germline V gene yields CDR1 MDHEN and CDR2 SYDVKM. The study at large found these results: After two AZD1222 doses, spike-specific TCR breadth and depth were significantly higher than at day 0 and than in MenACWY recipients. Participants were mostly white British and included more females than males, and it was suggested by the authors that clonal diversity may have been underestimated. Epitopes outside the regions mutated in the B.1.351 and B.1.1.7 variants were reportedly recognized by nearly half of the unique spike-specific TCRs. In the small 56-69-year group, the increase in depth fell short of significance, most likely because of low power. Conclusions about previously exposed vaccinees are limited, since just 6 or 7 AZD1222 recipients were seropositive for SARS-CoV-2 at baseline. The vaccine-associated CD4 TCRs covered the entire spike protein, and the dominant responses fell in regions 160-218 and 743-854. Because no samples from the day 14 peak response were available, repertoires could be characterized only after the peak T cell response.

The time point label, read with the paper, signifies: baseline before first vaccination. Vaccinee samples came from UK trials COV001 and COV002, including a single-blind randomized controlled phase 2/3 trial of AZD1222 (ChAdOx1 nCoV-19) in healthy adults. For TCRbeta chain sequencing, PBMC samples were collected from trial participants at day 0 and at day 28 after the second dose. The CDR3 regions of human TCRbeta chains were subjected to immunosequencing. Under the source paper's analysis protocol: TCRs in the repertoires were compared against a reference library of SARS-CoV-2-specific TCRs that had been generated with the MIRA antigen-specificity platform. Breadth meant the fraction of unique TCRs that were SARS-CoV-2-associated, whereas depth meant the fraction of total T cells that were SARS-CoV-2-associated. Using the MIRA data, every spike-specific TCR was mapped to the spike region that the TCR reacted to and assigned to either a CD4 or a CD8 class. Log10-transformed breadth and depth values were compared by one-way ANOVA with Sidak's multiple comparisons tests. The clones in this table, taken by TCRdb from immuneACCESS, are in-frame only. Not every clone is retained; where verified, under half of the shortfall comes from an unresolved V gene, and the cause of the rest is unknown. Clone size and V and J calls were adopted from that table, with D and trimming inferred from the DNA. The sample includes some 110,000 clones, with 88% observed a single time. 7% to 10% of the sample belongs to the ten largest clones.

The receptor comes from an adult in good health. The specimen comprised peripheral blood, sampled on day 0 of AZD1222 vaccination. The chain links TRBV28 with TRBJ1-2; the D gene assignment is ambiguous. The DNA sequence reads TGTGCCAGCAGCCGCACGGGTTTTCTCTATGGCTACACCTTC. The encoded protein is CASSRTGFLYGYTF.